The 24 T cell receptor beta chains below come from one sample, sequenced in a study of read filtering for tumor transcriptome and immune sequencing. This library used 300 to 450 ng RNA and molecular barcoded adaptors spanning alpha/delta and beta/gamma chains. TCRdb fed the reads into MiXCR, producing one record per CDR3 protein. The sample has roughly 25,000 distinct CDR3 sequences; approximately 22% are singletons. Sequencing was performed on a population of CD138-negative cells sorted from bone marrow. These receptors came from a donor aged 40 or older with multiple myeloma.

As regards this clonotype: The conserved phenylalanine or tryptophan is not found at the CDR3 terminus, so this likely reflects a read error. The limits of the CDR3 on the DNA are not certain, so only TCRdb's listed CDR3 is given. This chain connects TRBV29-1 to TRBJ2-5; the table's D call TRBD1 went unverified against the DNA. The CDR3 is 14 residues long, ends included. Germline V CDR1 and CDR2: SQVTM, ANQGSEA. The CDR3 loop is CSVEGGGFGETQCS.

As to this clonotype: One end of the junction does not line up with germline, which may come from a read error. The rearrangement uses TRBV19 and TRBJ2-1; 9 bases map to TRBD2. CDR1 is LNHDA and CDR2 is SQIVND in the germline V gene (reference sequence). CDR3 length equals 17 residues. CDR3 in amino acids: CAGSIAAAGGPYNEQFF. Written as DNA, the CDR3 is TGTGCCGGTAGCATTGCAGCAGCGGGAGGACCATACAATGAGCAGTTCTTC. The full variable domain, rest sourced from reference TRBV19 and TRBJ2-1, is DGGITQSPKYLFRKEGQNVTLSCEQNLNHDAMYWYRQDPGQGLRLIYYSQIVNDFQKGDIAEGYSVSREKKESFPLTVTSAQKNPTAFYLCAGSIAAAGGPYNEQFFGPGTRLTVL.

This clonotype turned up a few times. A much larger clone is a single base away; this may be a read error. The V and J genes are TRBV20-1 and TRBJ1-1; no clear D. The CDR3 consists of 14 residues. Looked up from germline, CDR1 is DFQATT and CDR2 is SNEGSKA (reference sequence). The CDR3 DNA reads TGCAGTGCTAGAGGGAAATTGAGGAACACTGGAGCTTTCTTT. Its protein is CSARGKLRNTGAFF.

This clonotype was detected many times. The V call is TRBV28, the J call TRBJ1-2; unclear D gene. The CDR3 extends over 16 amino acids. V was cut by 6 bases and J by 4 bases, with 21 bases left in between. Germline values: CDR1 MDHEN, CDR2 SYDVKM. The CDR3 bases are TGTGCCAGCAGCCCTCAAACCGTTGGGGTGTTCTATGGCTACACCTTC. Translated: CASSPQTVGVFYGYTF.

This clonotype was seen repeatedly, ten times or more. The chain recombines TRBV28 with TRBJ2-5; 9 nucleotides line up with TRBD2. J was trimmed by 5 bases and V by 7 bases; bases with no gene match: 5. CDR3 length: 13 residues. Looked up from germline, CDR1 is MDHEN and CDR2 is SYDVKM. CDR3 coding DNA: TGTGCCAGCACCCGAGCGGGAGGTGAGACCCAGTACTTC. Translation: CASTRAGGETQYF.

As concerns this clonotype: One end of the junction does not line up with germline, which may come from a read error. The chain employs TRBV20-1 and TRBJ2-1; D is perhaps TRBD1 (5 bases). The CDR3 totals 12 residues. From germline, CDR1 is DFQATT and CDR2 SNEGSKA (reference sequence). The CDR3 spells CSASLMDNEQSF. The CDR3, as DNA: TGCAGTGCTAGTCTCATGGACAATGAGCAGTCCTTC.

A note on this clonotype: The CDR3 does not close with the conserved phenylalanine or tryptophan, likely indicating a read error. The DNA is left out, because the CDR3 cannot be placed on it with certainty; the CDR3 is given as TCRdb lists it. The chain combines TRBV24-1 with TRBJ2-1; TRBD2 is the table's D call and was not checked against the DNA. CDR1 and CDR2 (germline): KGHDR, SFDVKD. The CDR3 sequence runs 15 residues, both termini included. CDR3: CATSEGRGYYNEQSS.

This clonotype was seen repeatedly, ten times or more. This chain joins TRBV12-3 or TRBV12-4 and TRBJ2-5; D is unclear. V lost 1 base, J lost 2 bases, and 5 bases lay in between. The CDR3 runs to 13 residues. CDR3 sequence: CASSLDLQETQYF. In DNA form, the CDR3 reads TGTGCCAGCAGTTTAGACTTACAAGAGACCCAGTACTTC.

Details on this clonotype: This likely stems from a read error, as it lies one base from a far larger clone. Because it lacks the conserved phenylalanine or tryptophan at the end, this CDR3 is likely a read error. This chain uses TRBV11-3 with TRBJ2-1, with 7 bases fitting TRBD1. CDR1 SGHNT and CDR2 YENEEA come from the germline V gene. Trimming removed 3 bases from V and 6 bases from J; junction bases left unmatched: 8. The CDR3 length is 15 residues. CDR3 loop: CASSFKGGRGNEQFS. The CDR3 DNA follows: TGTGCCAGCAGCTTTAAAGGGGGCCGGGGCAATGAGCAGTTCTCC.

V gene TRBV7-8 combines with J gene TRBJ2-1, with 7 nucleotides matching TRBD1. The V gene's germline CDR1 is SGHVS and CDR2 FQNEAQ. The CDR3 spans 13 residues. Losses at the gene ends were 5 bases for V and 8 bases for J; bases not matched to a gene: 6. The CDR3 protein is CASSLRQGYEQFF. CDR3 nucleotides: TGTGCCAGCAGCCTAAGACAGGGTTATGAGCAGTTCTTC.

This clonotype was observed at least ten times. The CDR3 here is CSVEYPGSSYNEQFF. The CDR3 DNA sequence: TGCAGCGTTGAGTATCCGGGGAGCTCCTACAATGAGCAGTTCTTC. The rearrangement uses TRBV29-1 and TRBJ2-1; the D gene is possibly TRBD2 (5 bases). Germline assignment: CDR1 SQVTM and CDR2 ANQGSEA. The CDR3 runs to 15 residues. Trimming left V 3 bases short and J 0 bases short, with 12 bases between.

The chain is built from TRBV30 and TRBJ2-1; 8 nucleotides match TRBD1. The germline V gene has CDR1 GTSNPN and CDR2 SVGIG (reference sequence). V lost 3 bases and J lost 8; bases outside the gene matches: 12. The CDR3 has 15 residues. The CDR3 loop is CAWRSVRGQRDEQFF. CDR3 coding DNA: TGTGCCTGGAGGTCGGTCAGGGGGCAGAGGGATGAGCAGTTCTTC.

In its sample, this clonotype was seen many times. The chain is built from TRBV7-3 and TRBJ2-3; D perhaps matches TRBD2 (6 bases). The ends were cut back, 2 bases at V and 2 bases at J, with 8 bases in the middle. From germline, CDR1 is SGHTA and CDR2 FQGTGA. The CDR3 totals 14 residues. CDR3 coding DNA: TGTGCCAGCAGCTTAGCGGGAACCACAGATACGCAGTATTTT. Its translation: CASSLAGTTDTQYF.

This clonotype was counted ten times or more. The V gene is TRBV12-3 or TRBV12-4, the J gene TRBJ2-2; D may be TRBD1 or TRBD2 (5 bases each). Trimming cost V 0 bases and J 6 bases, with 8 bases left between them. The CDR3 totals 14 residues. This chain's CDR3 is CASSLAGVPGELFF. The CDR3 DNA reads TGTGCCAGCAGTTTAGCGGGGGTCCCCGGGGAGCTGTTTTTT.

About this clonotype itself: A much larger clone lies a single base off, so this may be a read error. V gene TRBV3-1 combines with J gene TRBJ2-3, with a possible D match to TRBD1 (6 bases). Germline CDR1 is LGHDT and CDR2 is YNNKEL (reference sequence). Deletions cut 1 base from V and 1 base from J, with 12 bases between. The length of the CDR3 is 16 residues. This CDR3 is CASSQGPRQGTDTQYF. For the CDR3, the DNA is TGTGCCAGCAGCCAAGGGCCAAGACAGGGCACAGATACGCAGTATTTT.

This clonotype was counted many times. The rearrangement uses TRBV28 and TRBJ2-1; D tentatively reads TRBD1 or TRBD2 (6 bases each). The CDR3 runs 17 residues. Trimming stripped 10 bases from V and 2 bases from J, with 24 bases between. Germline values: CDR1 MDHEN, CDR2 SYDVKM. The CDR3 spells CATSHRASGYTYNEQFF. Written as DNA, the CDR3 is TGTGCCACTTCCCACAGGGCGAGCGGGTACACCTACAATGAGCAGTTCTTC.

This clonotype was seen ten or more times. This chain connects TRBV11-2 to TRBJ2-3; no reliable D call. The CDR3 extends over 15 amino acids. With 4 bases removed from V and 2 bases from J, the gap between germline ends came to 13 bases. The germline gives CDR1 SGHAT, CDR2 FQNNGV. CDR3: CASSSPRVSTDTQYF. The DNA for the CDR3 is TGTGCCAGCAGCTCCCCTAGGGTTTCCACAGATACGCAGTATTTT. The complete variable domain, with remaining parts taken from reference TRBV11-2 and TRBJ2-3, reads EAGVAQSPRYKIIEKRQSVAFWCNPISGHATLYWYQQILGQGPKLLIQFQNNGVVDDSQLPKDRFSAERLKGVDSTLKIQPAKLEDSAVYLCASSSPRVSTDTQYFGPGTRLTVL.

This clonotype was counted many times. The chain employs TRBV6-5 and TRBJ1-1; 11 bases map to TRBD1. Germline V gene lookup returns CDR1 MNHEY and CDR2 SVGAGI. The V segment lost 4 bases and the J segment 6 bases; nucleotides outside the gene matches: 7. The CDR3 has 15 amino acids. CDR3 loop: CASSSGGQGGAEAFF. DNA of the CDR3: TGTGCCAGCAGTTCCGGGGGACAGGGGGGAGCTGAAGCTTTCTTT.

This clonotype came up many times. This chain connects TRBV7-9 to TRBJ2-5; D is tentatively TRBD1 or TRBD2 (6 bases each). This CDR3 contains 15 residues. Germline CDR1 is SEHNR and CDR2 is FQNEAQ (reference sequence). V was trimmed by 6 bases and J by 1 base, leaving 15 bases between them. The CDR3 sequence: CASRGRTGAQETQYF. The DNA of the CDR3 is TGTGCCAGCAGAGGACGGACGGGGGCCCAAGAGACCCAGTACTTC.

With respect to this clonotype: It differs at one base from a far larger clone, so likely a read error. The rearrangement links TRBV7-9 to TRBJ2-1; 9 nucleotides line up with TRBD2. The germline V gene encodes CDR1 SEHNR and CDR2 FQNEAQ (reference sequence). This CDR3 has 17 amino acids. J was trimmed by 5 bases and V by 5 bases; bases with no gene match: 13. The CDR3 loop reads CASSARTATSGHNEQFF. The CDR3 bases are TGTGCCAGCAGCGCTCGGACAGCGACTAGCGGCCACAATGAGCAGTTCTTC.

The sample holds many counts of this clonotype. The chain recombines TRBV28 with TRBJ2-1; 9 nucleotides agree with TRBD2. The J segment lost 7 bases and the V segment lost 5 bases, leaving 9 bases of the junction unmatched. The germline V gene encodes CDR1 MDHEN and CDR2 SYDVKM. The CDR3 totals 15 residues. The CDR3 is CASSPPSGRSNEQFF. The CDR3 DNA reads as TGTGCCAGCAGTCCCCCCAGCGGGAGGAGTAATGAGCAGTTCTTC.

This clonotype was seen ten or more times. The chain couples TRBV20-1 to TRBJ2-3; a weak D match, TRBD2 (7 bases). Trimming removed 5 bases at V and 2 bases at J, with 17 bases between. This CDR3 comprises 15 residues. CDR1 is DFQATT, CDR2 SNEGSKA, per germline (reference sequence). The chain's CDR3 is CSAPGQRGHTDTQYF. The DNA of the CDR3 is TGCAGTGCTCCGGGCCAGCGGGGACACACAGATACGCAGTATTTT.

This clonotype came up many times. The V call is TRBV24-1, the J call TRBJ2-1; a possible D gene is TRBD1 (6 bases). Germline V gene sequence: CDR1 KGHDR, CDR2 SFDVKD. V lost 2 bases, J lost 0 bases, and 10 bases lay in between. The CDR3 has 16 residues. The CDR3 nucleotides are TGTGCCACCAGTGATTCAGGGGCAGGCTCCTACAATGAGCAGTTCTTC. Translated, it gives CATSDSGAGSYNEQFF.

This clonotype was seen at least ten times. The V and J genes are TRBV6-1 and TRBJ1-1, with D possibly matching TRBD1 (5 bases). CDR1 is MNHNS, CDR2 SASEGT, per germline. Between the trimmed V and J ends, which lost 5 bases and 3 bases, there was a span of 13 bases. CDR3 size: 14 residues. CDR3 in amino acids: CASSITGGYTEAFF. The CDR3 nucleotides are TGTGCCAGCAGTATTACAGGAGGGTACACTGAAGCTTTCTTT.